These 19 T cell receptor beta chains share one sample of origin, sequenced in a study of tumor and adjacent non-tumor tissue in lung cancer. TCRbeta libraries were built with three rounds of nested PCR, modified from ARM-PCR. TCRdb independently ran MiXCR on the multiplex PCR reads; one entry per CDR3 protein. The repertoire has approximately 77,000 distinct CDR3 sequences, approximately 80% of them found once; the top ten carry less than 60%. The template was RNA from unsorted bulk tissue. This non-tumor lung sample came from over 3 cm beyond the tumor edge. Sample: distant non-tumor lung tissue. These receptors all come from a man aged 55 to 70 with non-small cell lung cancer.

This chain uses TRBV5-5 with TRBJ2-3; D uncertain. Germline V gene data show CDR1 as SGHKS and CDR2 as YYEKEE (reference sequence). Trimming left V 8 bases short and J 4 bases short, with 20 bases between. The CDR3 totals 15 residues. In DNA, the CDR3 is TGTGCCAGAAGCCACTCGGTGACAAGGGCAGATACGCAGTATTTT. Its protein is CARSHSVTRADTQYF.

Of note for this clonotype: Relative to the germline gene, one junction end is altered; a read error may explain this. The chain uses TRBV12-3 or TRBV12-4 and TRBJ2-5; perhaps TRBD1 as D (7 bases). This CDR3 contains 16 residues. The CDR3 is CVSSLGQGGFQGTQYF. The DNA of the CDR3 is TGTGTCAGCAGTTTAGGGCAGGGGGGTTTCCAAGGGACCCAGTACTTC.

About this clonotype itself: A read error may be the cause here, since a much bigger clone is one base away. This chain uses TRBV20-1 with TRBJ2-5; D is uncertain. The germline V gene encodes CDR1 DFQATT and CDR2 SNEGSKA (reference sequence). The CDR3 consists of 15 residues. The CDR3 protein is CSPRGERYIKETQYF. In nucleotides, the CDR3 is TGCAGTCCTAGAGGTGAACGATATATTAAAGAGACCCAGTACTTC.

This clonotype has ten or more counts. This chain joins TRBV29-1 and TRBJ2-5; 9 bases line up with TRBD2. Unmatched junction bases numbered 12, after V lost 7 bases and J lost 3 bases. Germline CDR1 and CDR2: SQVTM and ANQGSEA. This CDR3 spans 15 amino acids. The CDR3 spells CSAGIAGVEKETQYF. DNA of the CDR3: TGCAGCGCTGGGATAGCGGGAGTGGAGAAAGAGACCCAGTACTTC.

The chain recombines TRBV2 with TRBJ2-5, with 7 bases aligning to TRBD1. J was trimmed by 4 bases and V by 5 bases; bases with no gene match: 4. CDR1 and CDR2 (germline): SNHLY, FYNNEI. This CDR3 is 13 amino acids long. CDR3 in amino acids: CASSWDRGETQYF. For the CDR3, the DNA is TGTGCCAGCAGTTGGGACAGAGGAGAGACCCAGTACTTC.

The chain couples TRBV20-1 to TRBJ2-5; 7 nucleotides match TRBD2. This CDR3 has 13 residues. CDR1 is DFQATT, CDR2 SNEGSKA, per germline (reference sequence). The V segment lost 5 bases and the J segment 8 bases; nucleotides outside the gene matches: 11. The CDR3 sequence: CSAGRGEGDTQYF. The CDR3 nucleotides read TGCAGTGCTGGACGGGGGGAAGGAGATACCCAGTACTTC.

Note on this clonotype: The junction differs from germline at one of its ends, possibly a read error. The V call is TRBV6-5, the J call TRBJ2-1; tentatively, D is TRBD1 (5 bases). The CDR3 loop spans 17 amino acids. Germline V CDR1 and CDR2: MNHEY, SVGAGI. Here the CDR3 reads CATSYLYRPRSYNEQFF. The CDR3 nucleotides are TGTGCCACCAGTTACTTGTACAGGCCGAGATCCTACAATGAGCAGTTCTTC.

In regard to this clonotype: At one end the junction does not follow the germline gene, possibly because of a read error. The J gene is TRBJ2-3, the V gene TRBV6-5, with D unresolved. Germline CDR1 MNHEY, CDR2 SVGAGI. The CDR3 has 12 residues. For the CDR3, the DNA is TGTACCAGCAGCGCAGTCACAGATATGCAGTTTTTT. Translating gives CTSSAVTDMQFF.

To note about this clonotype: One end of the junction does not line up with germline, which may come from a read error. The gene calls are TRBV11-3 and TRBJ2-7; the D gene is possibly TRBD2 (5 bases). The CDR3 is 15 amino acids. Germline lookup yields CDR1 SGHNT and CDR2 YENEEA. CDR3 loop: CASSHRTGLTCEQYF. CDR3 nucleotides: TGTGCCAGCAGCCATCGGACTGGATTAACCTGCGAGCAGTATTTC.

The table lists this clonotype with many counts. The chain recombines TRBV6-2 or TRBV6-3 with TRBJ2-3; D gene unclear. V dropped 0 bases and J dropped 5 bases, with 3 bases sitting between them. The V gene's germline CDR1 is MNHEY and CDR2 SVGEGT. CDR3 length: 12 amino acids. As DNA, the CDR3 is TGTGCCAGCAGTTACTCGAAAGATACGCAGTATTTT. Amino acids: CASSYSKDTQYF.

For this clonotype: No conserved phenylalanine or tryptophan is present at the end of the CDR3, so a read error is the likely explanation. It is unclear where the CDR3 begins or ends on the DNA, so no DNA is shown, and the CDR3 is as TCRdb lists it. The chain uses TRBV11-3 and TRBJ1-1. The CDR3 is 13 residues long, counting both termini. The V gene's germline CDR1 is SGHNT and CDR2 YENEEA. The CDR3 reads CACSFQWNTETFL.

A note on this clonotype: A junction boundary mismatches the germline segment, possibly from a read error. The J gene is TRBJ1-1, the V gene TRBV11-2, with D maybe TRBD1 (5 bases). This CDR3 is built from 12 residues. In germline, CDR1 is SGHAT, CDR2 FQNNGV. The CDR3 sequence is CVSSLDQGRAFF. The CDR3 DNA sequence: TGTGTCAGCAGCTTAGATCAGGGAAGGGCTTTCTTT.

In the case of this clonotype: One base away lies a much larger clone, so this may be a sequencing read error. This chain connects TRBV29-1 to TRBJ1-2; the D gene is possibly TRBD1 (5 bases). Germline values: CDR1 SQVTM, CDR2 ANQGSEA. The CDR3 sequence is 12 residues long. V was trimmed by 6 bases and J by 4 bases, leaving 12 bases between them. The DNA for the CDR3 is TGCAGCGTCGACAGACATCCCTATGGCTACACCTTC. Encoded protein: CSVDRHPYGYTF.

This chain joins TRBV10-1 and TRBJ2-3; possibly TRBD1 or TRBD2 for D (6 bases each). The CDR3 totals 12 residues. Germline CDR1 and CDR2: WNHNN and SYGVQD (reference sequence). V gave up 8 bases and J gave up 12 bases, with 18 bases separating them. CDR3 amino acids: CASSLVGGTQYF. CDR3 DNA: TGCGCCAGCTCCCTCGTAGGAGGGACACAGTATTTT.

With regard to this clonotype: This CDR3 fails to terminate in the conserved phenylalanine or tryptophan, so it likely reflects a read error. V is TRBV7-3 and J is TRBJ2-2; D gene unclear. This CDR3 comprises 15 residues. The germline V gene encodes CDR1 SGHTA and CDR2 FQGTGA. The ends were cut back, 0 bases at V and 0 bases at J, with 5 bases in the middle. In DNA, the CDR3 is TGTGCCAGCAGCTTAACCAGCGCGAACACCGGGGAGCTGTTTTGT. This encodes CASSLTSANTGELFC.

In regard to this clonotype: It is likely a read error, because the conserved phenylalanine at the end of the CDR3 is missing. The CDR3 region has the DNA TGCAGTGGTAGCCCAGGACAGGGGGCATACGAGCAGTACATC. Its translation is CSGSPGQGAYEQYI. V gene TRBV20-1 combines with J gene TRBJ2-7; 11 nucleotides align to TRBD1. The ends lost 7 bases at V and 4 bases at J; junction bases unmatched: 9. From germline, CDR1 is DFQATT and CDR2 SNEGSKA (reference sequence). This CDR3 is 14 amino acids long.

This clonotype was found once. A much bigger clone sits one base away, suggesting this may be a read error. The chain joins TRBV5-4 to TRBJ2-7; the match to TRBD2 covers 7 bases. The CDR3 totals 15 residues. From germline, CDR1 is SGHNT and CDR2 YYREEE (reference sequence). CDR3 region: CTSSLGRERTYEQYF. The CDR3 DNA reads TGTACCAGCAGCTTGGGGCGGGAGCGGACCTACGAGCAGTACTTC.

The V call is TRBV20-1, the J call TRBJ2-7; 7 nucleotides align to TRBD1. The CDR3 length is 12 residues. Germline V lookup: CDR1 DFQATT, CDR2 SNEGSKA (reference sequence). V dropped 4 bases and J dropped 6; count of bases not matched to a gene: 6. The CDR3 sequence: CSAIQNRGEQYF. The CDR3 DNA reads as TGCAGTGCTATACAGAACAGGGGCGAGCAGTACTTC.

This clonotype was counted a single time. The chain employs TRBV7-9 and TRBJ2-5, with D possibly being TRBD2 (5 bases). Germline CDR1 reads SEHNR; CDR2 reads FQNEAQ (reference sequence). The CDR3 is 14 amino acids. Between the trimmed V and J ends, which lost 6 bases and 1 base, there was a span of 12 bases. DNA of the CDR3: TGTGCCAGCAGGGTCGGAGGAGGCCAAGAGACCCAGTACTTC. It is translated as CASRVGGGQETQYF.